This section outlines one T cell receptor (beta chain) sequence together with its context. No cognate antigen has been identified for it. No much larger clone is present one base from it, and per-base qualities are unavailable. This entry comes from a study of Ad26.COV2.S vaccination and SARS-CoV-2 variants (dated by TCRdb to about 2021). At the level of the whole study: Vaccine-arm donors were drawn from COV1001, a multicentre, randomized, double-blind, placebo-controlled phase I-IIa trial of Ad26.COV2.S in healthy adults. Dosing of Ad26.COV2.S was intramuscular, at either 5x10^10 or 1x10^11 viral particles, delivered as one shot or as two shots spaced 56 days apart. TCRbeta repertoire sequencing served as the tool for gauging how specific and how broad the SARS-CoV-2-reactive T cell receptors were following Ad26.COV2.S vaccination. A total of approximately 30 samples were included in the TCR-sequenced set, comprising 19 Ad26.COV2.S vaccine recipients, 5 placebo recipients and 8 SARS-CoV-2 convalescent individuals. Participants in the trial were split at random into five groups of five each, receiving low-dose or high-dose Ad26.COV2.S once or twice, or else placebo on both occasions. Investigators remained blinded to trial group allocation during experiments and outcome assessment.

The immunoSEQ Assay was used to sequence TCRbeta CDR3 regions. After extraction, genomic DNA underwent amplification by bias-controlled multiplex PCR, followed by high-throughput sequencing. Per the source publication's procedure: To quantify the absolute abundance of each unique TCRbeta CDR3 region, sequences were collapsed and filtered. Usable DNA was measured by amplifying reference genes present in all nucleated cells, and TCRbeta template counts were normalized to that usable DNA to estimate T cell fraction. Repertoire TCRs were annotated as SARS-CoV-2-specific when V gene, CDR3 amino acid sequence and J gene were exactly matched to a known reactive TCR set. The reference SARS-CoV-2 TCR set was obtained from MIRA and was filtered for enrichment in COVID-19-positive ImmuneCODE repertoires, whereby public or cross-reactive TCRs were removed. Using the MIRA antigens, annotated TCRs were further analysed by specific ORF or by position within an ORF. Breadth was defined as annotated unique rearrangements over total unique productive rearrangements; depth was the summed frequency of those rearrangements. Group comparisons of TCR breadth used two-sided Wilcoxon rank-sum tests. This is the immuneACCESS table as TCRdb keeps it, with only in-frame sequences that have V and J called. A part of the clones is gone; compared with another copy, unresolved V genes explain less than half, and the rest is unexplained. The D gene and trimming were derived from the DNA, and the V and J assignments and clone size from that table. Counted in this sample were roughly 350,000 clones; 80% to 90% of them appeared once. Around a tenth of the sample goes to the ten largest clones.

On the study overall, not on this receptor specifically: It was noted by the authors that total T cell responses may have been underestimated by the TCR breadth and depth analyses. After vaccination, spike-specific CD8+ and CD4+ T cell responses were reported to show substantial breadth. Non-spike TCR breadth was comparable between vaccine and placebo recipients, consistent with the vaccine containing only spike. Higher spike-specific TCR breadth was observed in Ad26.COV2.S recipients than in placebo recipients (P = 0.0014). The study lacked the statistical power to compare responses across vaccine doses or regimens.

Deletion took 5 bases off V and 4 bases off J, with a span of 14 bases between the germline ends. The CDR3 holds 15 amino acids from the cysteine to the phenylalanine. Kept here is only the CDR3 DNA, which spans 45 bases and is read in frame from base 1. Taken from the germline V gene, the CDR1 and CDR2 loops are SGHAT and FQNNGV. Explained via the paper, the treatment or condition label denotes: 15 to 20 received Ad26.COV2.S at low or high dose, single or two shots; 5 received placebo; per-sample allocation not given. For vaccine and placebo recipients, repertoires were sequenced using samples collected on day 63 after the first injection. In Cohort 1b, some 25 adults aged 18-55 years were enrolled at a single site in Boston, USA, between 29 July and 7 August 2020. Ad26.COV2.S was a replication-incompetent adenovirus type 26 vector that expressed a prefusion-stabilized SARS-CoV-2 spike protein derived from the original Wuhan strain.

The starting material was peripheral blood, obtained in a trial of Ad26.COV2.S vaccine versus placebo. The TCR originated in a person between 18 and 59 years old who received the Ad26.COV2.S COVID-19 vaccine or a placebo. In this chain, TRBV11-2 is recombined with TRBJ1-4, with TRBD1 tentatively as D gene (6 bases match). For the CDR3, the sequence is CASSPPGAFNEKLFF. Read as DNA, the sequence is TGTGCCAGCAGCCCCCCAGGGGCCTTTAATGAAAAACTGTTTTTT.